The 13 T cell receptor beta chains given below trace back to one sample, sequenced in a study of regulatory T cells in long-lasting Graves disease. Arm-PCR of CDR3 regions with iRepertoire HTBI primers generated TCR beta libraries. Each CDR3 protein gets one entry after TCRdb re-called the multiplex PCR reads with MiXCR. This table holds under 500,000 distinct CDR3 sequences, less than 25% found once. Time point: persistent/refractory GD, antithyroid drugs over 5 years with positive TRAb. RNA from PBMCs was the source of the TCR library. This specimen consisted of peripheral blood mononuclear cells (PBMCs), obtained when the disease was refractory, from a patient treated with antithyroid drugs. These receptors all stem from a female donor with Graves disease.

The chain recombines TRBV20-1 with TRBJ1-1; TRBD1 agrees at 7 bases. The J segment lost 6 bases and the V segment lost 6 bases, leaving 7 bases of the junction unmatched. Germline V gene lookup returns CDR1 DFQATT and CDR2 SNEGSKA (reference sequence). The CDR3 spans 12 residues. CDR3 nucleotide sequence: TGCAGTGCGAGACTAGGGGGCCCTGAAGCTTTCTTT. Translating it yields CSARLGGPEAFF.

The chain links TRBV7-3 to TRBJ2-1, with 13 bases matching TRBD2. In germline, CDR1 is SGHTA, CDR2 FQGTGA. The CDR3 sequence is 15 residues long. V shed 6 bases and J 6 bases; nucleotides not matched to a gene: 5. The CDR3 DNA follows: TGTGCCAGCAGTTTGGGACTAGCGGGGTCCAATGAGCAGTTCTTC. Translating it yields CASSLGLAGSNEQFF.

CDR3 in DNA: TGCAGTGCCACAAAGAACGGTCTAGCGGTCTACAATGAGCAGTTCTTC. Its protein product is CSATKNGLAVYNEQFF. This chain joins TRBV20-1 and TRBJ2-1, with TRBD2 matching 7 bases. The germline V gene has CDR1 DFQATT and CDR2 SNEGSKA (reference sequence). This CDR3 contains 16 residues. V was clipped by 6 bases and J by 3 bases; unmatched bases: 14.

J is TRBJ2-1 and V is TRBV10-3; a weak D match, TRBD2 (5 bases). Germline V gene sequence: CDR1 ENHRY, CDR2 SYGVKD. V was shortened by 2 bases and J by 2 bases, with 10 bases between the two germline ends. The CDR3 is 15 residues long. The CDR3 region is CAISEGEGTYNEQFF. The CDR3 bases are TGTGCCATCAGTGAGGGTGAGGGTACCTACAATGAGCAGTTCTTC.

The rearrangement joins TRBV19 to TRBJ2-6; D possibly corresponds to TRBD2 (5 bases). CDR3 length equals 20 residues. Trimming took off 7 bases at V and 0 bases at J, with 25 bases between the two ends. Germline-derived CDR1 and CDR2 are LNHDA and SQIVND (reference sequence). The chain's CDR3 is CASTPRVGVGGGSGANVLTF. The CDR3 coding sequence is TGTGCCAGTACACCGAGGGTGGGAGTAGGCGGAGGCTCTGGGGCCAACGTCCTGACTTTC.

At least ten counts were recorded for this clonotype. The rearrangement links TRBV29-1 to TRBJ1-5; no firm D call. The CDR3 covers 14 residues. Trimming stripped 2 bases from V and 4 bases from J, with 12 bases between. Germline values: CDR1 SQVTM, CDR2 ANQGSEA. The DNA of the CDR3 is TGCAGCGTTGAACGGTTGGAGGGAAATCAGCCCCAGCATTTT. This codes for CSVERLEGNQPQHF.

The chain employs TRBV6-1 and TRBJ1-2; D possibly corresponds to TRBD1 (6 bases). The length of the CDR3 is 12 residues. Germline-derived CDR1 and CDR2 are MNHNS and SASEGT. Trimming took 8 bases from V and 4 from J, leaving 11 bases between them. This chain's CDR3 is CASWGPGYGYTF. CDR3 DNA: TGTGCCAGCTGGGGGCCCGGCTATGGCTACACCTTC.

This clonotype was counted between two and nine times. The rearrangement uses TRBV5-1 and TRBJ2-5; TRBD2 aligns across 11 bases. The CDR3 is 15 residues long. The V gene's germline CDR1 is SGHRS and CDR2 YFSETQ. Trimming removed 5 bases from V and 4 bases from J; junction bases left unmatched: 7. CDR3 in DNA: TGCGCCAGCAGACTAGCGGGAGTTATTGGAGAGACCCAGTACTTC. Amino acid sequence: CASRLAGVIGETQYF.

This clonotype was observed many times. The J gene is TRBJ2-7, the V gene TRBV27; 11 nucleotides agree with TRBD1. The germline V gene has CDR1 MNHEY and CDR2 SMNVEV (reference sequence). Trimming took 5 bases from V and 2 from J; bases not matched to a gene: 2. The CDR3 is 14 amino acids. The DNA for the CDR3 is TGTGCCAGCAGTATGGGACAGGGGGCCTACGAGCAGTACTTC. Protein product: CASSMGQGAYEQYF.

This sequence joins TRBV7-9 and TRBJ2-1; 8 bases match TRBD2. CDR3 length equals 16 residues. V gave up 3 bases and J gave up 3 bases; unmatched junction bases: 7. CDR1 and CDR2 (germline): SEHNR, FQNEAQ (reference sequence). This CDR3 reads CASSFSSGTSYNEQFF. Written as DNA, the CDR3 is TGTGCCAGCAGCTTTAGTAGCGGGACAAGCTACAATGAGCAGTTCTTC.

The table lists this clonotype with many counts. This rearrangement joins TRBV6-2 or TRBV6-3 to TRBJ2-7; the match to TRBD2 covers 7 bases. The J segment lost 6 bases and the V segment lost 3 bases, leaving 5 bases of the junction unmatched. The CDR3 totals 13 residues. CDR1 MNHEY and CDR2 SVGEGT come from the germline V gene. CDR3 sequence: CASSYTSGIEQYF. DNA for the CDR3: TGTGCCAGCAGTTATACCAGCGGGATCGAGCAGTACTTC.

Worth noting for this clonotype: A much larger clone lies one base from this, so it may be a read error. The chain employs TRBV6-1 and TRBJ2-7; the match to TRBD1 covers 7 bases. V was pared by 1 base and J by 9 bases, with 12 bases of the junction left unmatched. Germline CDR1 reads MNHNS; CDR2 reads SASEGT. This CDR3 spans 15 amino acids. Written as DNA, the CDR3 is TGTGCCAGCAGTGAAGTAGCGACAGGGCCCAACGGGCAGTACTTC. Translation: CASSEVATGPNGQYF.

Regarding this clonotype: The conserved closing phenylalanine or tryptophan is absent in this CDR3, likely reflecting a read error. The chain uses TRBV29-1 and TRBJ2-7; TRBD1 is a possible D gene (6 bases). The CDR3 loop spans 11 amino acids. The germline CDR1 and CDR2 sequences are SQVTM and ANQGSEA. The CDR3 nucleotides are TGCAACGTTGTAGGGGGCTACGAGCAGTACCTC. Translated, it gives CNVVGGYEQYL.